This passage covers 13 T cell receptor beta chains from one sample sequenced in a study of tumor-infiltrating lymphocytes in primary liver carcinoma. From around 500 ng of total RNA, TCR beta-specific cDNA was reverse-transcribed using a constant-region primer. Three rounds of nested multiplex PCR with slightly modified ARM-PCR produced TCR beta libraries. TRBV1-TRBV30 forward and Cbeta reverse primers drove the first two approximately 10-cycle rounds. Via MiXCR, TCRdb re-called the multiplex PCR reads, giving one row per CDR3 protein. The data show approximately 300,000 distinct CDR3 sequences, approximately 65% seen once. In addition to blood RNA drawn from unsorted whole blood, germline DNA was extracted. The sample consisted of peripheral blood. These TCRs come from a man in his forties with primary liver carcinoma and hepatitis B virus infection.

Details on this clonotype: A read error is likely, as this CDR3 ends without the conserved phenylalanine or tryptophan. The genes are TRBV5-1 and TRBJ2-7, with D maybe TRBD2 (6 bases). Trimming removed 8 bases from V and 1 base from J, with 19 bases in between. The CDR3 is made up of 15 amino acids. Germline V gene data show CDR1 as SGHRS and CDR2 as YFSETQ. Here the CDR3 DNA reads TGCGCCAGTAGCGCCCTGCGGGGATATTCCTACGAGCAGTACTTA. Its protein is CASSALRGYSYEQYL.

V usage is TRBV12-3 or TRBV12-4 and J usage is TRBJ1-5; the D is unclear. Trimming shortened V by 9 bases and J by 2 bases, and 14 bases separated the two germline ends. This CDR3 has 14 residues. Written as DNA, the CDR3 is TGTGCCAGTGGTCCCTCAGGCGGCAATCAGCCCCAGCATTTT. The encoded protein is CASGPSGGNQPQHF.

This chain connects TRBV10-3 to TRBJ2-7; 11 bases align to TRBD1. This CDR3 region has 18 residues. Trimming took 3 bases from V and 2 from J; bases not matched to a gene: 12. Looked up from germline, CDR1 is ENHRY and CDR2 is SYGVKD. The CDR3 DNA reads TGTGCCATCAGTGACTGGACAGGGGGCAGCGGGGGAACCTACGAGCAGTACTTC. It yields the protein CAISDWTGGSGGTYEQYF.

In regard to this clonotype: A much bigger clone sits one base away, suggesting this may be a read error. The rearrangement uses TRBV29-1 and TRBJ2-3; TRBD1 matches at 7 bases. Germline loops: CDR1 SQVTM, CDR2 ANQGSEA. CDR3 size: 13 residues. CDR3 nucleotide sequence: TGCAGCGGGGGACAGTCTAGCACAAATACGCAGTATTTT. Its translation: CSGGQSSTNTQYF.

In the case of this clonotype: One end of the junction does not line up with germline, which may come from a read error. The rearrangement links TRBV4-1 to TRBJ2-7, with TRBD1 identical over 9 bases. Germline V gives CDR1 MGHRA, CDR2 YSYEKL. The CDR3 totals 13 residues. For the CDR3, the DNA is TGCGCCAGCAGTTGGACAGGGGACTACGAGCAGTGCTTC. It codes for CASSWTGDYEQCF.

This sequence joins TRBV2 and TRBJ1-2; D gene ambiguous. Trimming stripped 8 bases from V and 8 bases from J, with 9 bases between. The CDR3 totals 10 residues. Germline V gene lookup returns CDR1 SNHLY and CDR2 FYNNEI. CDR3 sequence: CASGLRGYTF. DNA for the CDR3: TGTGCCAGCGGACTTCGGGGCTACACCTTC. Supplemented by reference TRBV2 and TRBJ1-2, the full variable domain reads EPEVTQTPSHQVTQMGQEVILRCVPISNHLYFYWYRQILGQKVEFLVSFYNNEISEKSEIFDDQFSVERPDGSNFTLKIRSTKLEDSAMYFCASGLRGYTFGSGTRLTVV.

In its sample, this clonotype was seen once. The DNA is omitted, as the CDR3 cannot be located on it reliably, and the CDR3 follows TCRdb's listing. The chain couples TRBV30 to TRBJ1-1; the table's D call, TRBD1, has no DNA check behind it. The CDR3 spans 14 amino acids, including both terminal residues. Germline loops: CDR1 GTSNPN, CDR2 SVGIG (reference sequence). The CDR3 protein is CAWSVFGQGTEAIF.

Comment on this clonotype: Germline is not matched at one junction end, which may reflect a read error. J is TRBJ2-1 and V is TRBV29-1; D ambiguous. Germline CDR1 is SQVTM and CDR2 is ANQGSEA. CDR3 length equals 14 residues. The CDR3 nucleotides are TGCAGCTCGGTGTTCCAGAGCTCCTACAATGGGCAGTTCTTC. Translation: CSSVFQSSYNGQFF.

About this clonotype itself: At one boundary the junction diverges from the germline segment, which might be a read error. The chain is built from TRBV7-8 and TRBJ2-7; 8 positions match TRBD2. This CDR3 has 14 amino acids. Germline V gene data show CDR1 as SGHVS and CDR2 as FQNEAQ. The CDR3 protein is CASSLIAGGNEHYF. DNA of the CDR3: TGTGCCAGCAGCTTAATTGCGGGAGGAAACGAGCACTACTTC.

This chain links TRBV5-1 with TRBJ2-7; TRBD2 matches at 11 bases. Germline loops: CDR1 SGHRS, CDR2 YFSETQ. V lost 2 bases, J lost 7 bases, and 5 bases stayed unmatched. The CDR3 spans 14 residues. The CDR3 protein is CASSLLAGEEEQYF. The CDR3, as DNA: TGCGCCAGCAGCTTACTAGCGGGAGAGGAAGAGCAGTACTTC.

A single count supports this clonotype. This chain uses TRBV19 with TRBJ1-5; a weak D match, TRBD1 (5 bases). V was shortened by 4 bases and J by 5 bases, with 9 bases between the two germline ends. CDR3 size: 13 residues. CDR1 is LNHDA, CDR2 SQIVND, per germline (reference sequence). CDR3 in amino acids: CASSKGRDQPQHF. The CDR3 nucleotides read TGTGCCAGTAGTAAGGGCAGGGATCAGCCCCAGCATTTT.

As for this clonotype: In this CDR3 the conserved last residue, phenylalanine or tryptophan, is missing, so a read error is likely. The CDR3 sequence is CASKAGGPEDTQYS. The CDR3 nucleotides are TGTGCAAGCAAAGCGGGAGGGCCTGAAGATACGCAGTATTCT. The chain has TRBV11-2 and TRBJ2-3, with 10 bases matching TRBD2. CDR1 SGHAT and CDR2 FQNNGV come from the germline V gene. The CDR3 extends over 14 amino acids.

Of note for this clonotype: At one of its ends the junction is not consistent with the germline gene, which may arise from a read error. V gene TRBV6-2 or TRBV6-3 combines with J gene TRBJ2-3; 13 bases map to TRBD2. Germline CDR1 and CDR2: MNHEY and SVGEGT. This CDR3 has 16 amino acids. CDR3 sequence: CVSSPGLAGFTDTQYF. The CDR3 nucleotides read TGTGTCAGCAGTCCGGGACTAGCGGGATTCACAGATACGCAGTATTTT.